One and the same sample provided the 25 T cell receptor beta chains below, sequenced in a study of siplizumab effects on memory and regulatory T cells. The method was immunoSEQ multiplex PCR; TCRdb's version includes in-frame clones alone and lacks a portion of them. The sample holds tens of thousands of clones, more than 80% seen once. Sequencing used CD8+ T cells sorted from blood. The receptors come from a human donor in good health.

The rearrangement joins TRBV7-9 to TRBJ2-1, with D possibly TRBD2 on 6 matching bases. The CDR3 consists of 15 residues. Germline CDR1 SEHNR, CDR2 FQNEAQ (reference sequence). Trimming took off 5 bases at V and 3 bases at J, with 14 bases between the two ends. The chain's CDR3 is CASSTTRELYNEQFF. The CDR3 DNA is TGTGCCAGCAGCACTACCCGGGAGCTCTACAATGAGCAGTTCTTC.

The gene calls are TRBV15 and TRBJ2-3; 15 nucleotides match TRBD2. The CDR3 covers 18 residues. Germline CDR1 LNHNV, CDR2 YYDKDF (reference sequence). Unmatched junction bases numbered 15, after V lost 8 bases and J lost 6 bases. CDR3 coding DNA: TGTGCCACCCGAGAGGGGTGGACTAGCGGGAGGGCCGCGGATACGCAGTATTTT. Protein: CATREGWTSGRAADTQYF.

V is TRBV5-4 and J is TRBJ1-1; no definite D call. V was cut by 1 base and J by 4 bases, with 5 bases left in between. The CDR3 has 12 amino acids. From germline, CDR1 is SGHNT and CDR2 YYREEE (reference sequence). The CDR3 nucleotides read TGTGCCAGCAGCTTGTCTGCCACTGAAGCTTTCTTT. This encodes CASSLSATEAFF.

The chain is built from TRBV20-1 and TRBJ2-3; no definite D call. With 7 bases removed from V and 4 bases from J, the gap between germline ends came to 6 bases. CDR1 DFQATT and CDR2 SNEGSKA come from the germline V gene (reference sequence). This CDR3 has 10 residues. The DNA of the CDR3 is TGCAGTGGCCTACCAGATACGCAGTATTTT. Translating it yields CSGLPDTQYF.

This CDR3 reads CASIIDAGYTF. The CDR3 DNA sequence: TGTGCCAGCATTATTGACGCGGGCTACACCTTC. J is TRBJ1-2 and V is TRBV21-1. TRBV21-1 is a recognized pseudogene. CDR3 length: 11 residues.

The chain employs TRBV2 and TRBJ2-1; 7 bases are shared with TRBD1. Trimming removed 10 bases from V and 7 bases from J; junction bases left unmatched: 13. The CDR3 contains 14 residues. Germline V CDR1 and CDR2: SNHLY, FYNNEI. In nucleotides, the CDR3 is TGTGCCATACTCCCCCCGGGACAGAGGAATGAGCAGTTCTTC. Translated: CAILPPGQRNEQFF.

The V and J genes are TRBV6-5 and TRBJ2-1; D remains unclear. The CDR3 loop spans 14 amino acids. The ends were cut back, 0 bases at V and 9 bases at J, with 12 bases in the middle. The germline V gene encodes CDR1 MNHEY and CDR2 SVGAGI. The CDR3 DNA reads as TGTGCCAGCAGTTACTCGATAGTAGTCGGTGAGCAGTTCTTC. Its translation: CASSYSIVVGEQFF.

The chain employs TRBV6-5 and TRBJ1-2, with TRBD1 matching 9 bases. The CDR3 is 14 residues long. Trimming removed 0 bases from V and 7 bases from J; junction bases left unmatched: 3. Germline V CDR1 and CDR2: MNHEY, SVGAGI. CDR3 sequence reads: CASSYSTGGGGYTF. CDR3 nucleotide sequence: TGTGCCAGCAGTTACTCGACAGGGGGAGGTGGCTACACCTTC.

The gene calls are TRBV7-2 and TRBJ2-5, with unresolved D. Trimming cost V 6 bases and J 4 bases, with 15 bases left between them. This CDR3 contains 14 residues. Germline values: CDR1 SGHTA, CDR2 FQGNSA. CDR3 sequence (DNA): TGTGCCAGCAGTCCGTGGCAGCTTGGAGAGACCCAGTACTTC. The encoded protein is CASSPWQLGETQYF. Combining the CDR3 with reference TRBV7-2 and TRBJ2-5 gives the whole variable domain GAGVSQSPSNKVTEKGKDVELRCDPISGHTALYWYRQSLGQGLEFLIYFQGNSAPDKSGLPSDRFSAERTGGSVSTLTIQRTQQEDSAVYLCASSPWQLGETQYFGPGTRLLVL.

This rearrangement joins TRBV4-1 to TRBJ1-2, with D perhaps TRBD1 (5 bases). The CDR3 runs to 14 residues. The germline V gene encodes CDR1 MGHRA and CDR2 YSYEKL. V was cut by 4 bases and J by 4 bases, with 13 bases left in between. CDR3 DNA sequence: TGCGCCAGCAGCCTCATCCGCGGGGGCTATGGCTACACCTTC. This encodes CASSLIRGGYGYTF.

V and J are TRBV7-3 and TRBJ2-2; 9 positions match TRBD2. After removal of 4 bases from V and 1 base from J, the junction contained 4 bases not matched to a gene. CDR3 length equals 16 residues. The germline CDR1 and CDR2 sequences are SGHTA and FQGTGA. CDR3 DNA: TGTGCCAGCAGCTCCAGGACTAGCGAGAACACCGGGGAGCTGTTTTTT. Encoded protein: CASSSRTSENTGELFF.

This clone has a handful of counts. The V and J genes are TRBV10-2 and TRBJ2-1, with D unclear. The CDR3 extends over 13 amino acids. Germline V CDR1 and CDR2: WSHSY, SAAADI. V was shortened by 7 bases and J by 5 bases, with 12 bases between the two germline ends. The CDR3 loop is CASMPLTDNEQFF. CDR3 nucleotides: TGCGCCAGCATGCCCCTCACCGACAATGAGCAGTTCTTC.

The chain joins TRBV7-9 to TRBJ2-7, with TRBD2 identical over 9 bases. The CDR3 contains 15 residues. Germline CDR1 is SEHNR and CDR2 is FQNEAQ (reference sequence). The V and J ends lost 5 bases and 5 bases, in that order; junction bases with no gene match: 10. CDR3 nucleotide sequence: TGTGCCAGCAGCCCCTCAGGGACTAGCAGCCACGAGCAGTACTTC. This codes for CASSPSGTSSHEQYF.

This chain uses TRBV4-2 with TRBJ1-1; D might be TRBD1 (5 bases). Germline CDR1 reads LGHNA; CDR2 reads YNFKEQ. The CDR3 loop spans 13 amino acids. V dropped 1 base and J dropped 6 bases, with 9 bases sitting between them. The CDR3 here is CASSQGGAAEAFF. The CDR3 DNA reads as TGTGCCAGCAGCCAAGGGGGCGCCGCTGAAGCTTTCTTT.

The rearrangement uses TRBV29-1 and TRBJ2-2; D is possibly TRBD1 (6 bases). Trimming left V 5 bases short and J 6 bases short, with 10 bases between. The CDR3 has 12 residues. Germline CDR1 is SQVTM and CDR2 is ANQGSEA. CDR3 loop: CSVLAGAGELFF. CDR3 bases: TGCAGCGTTTTGGCAGGGGCCGGGGAGCTGTTTTTT.

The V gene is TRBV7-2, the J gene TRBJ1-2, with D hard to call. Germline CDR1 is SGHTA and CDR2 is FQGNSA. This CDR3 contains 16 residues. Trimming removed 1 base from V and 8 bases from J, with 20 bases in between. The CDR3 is CASSLDEWVGQKGYTF. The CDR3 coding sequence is TGTGCCAGCAGCTTAGACGAGTGGGTGGGTCAAAAGGGCTACACCTTC.

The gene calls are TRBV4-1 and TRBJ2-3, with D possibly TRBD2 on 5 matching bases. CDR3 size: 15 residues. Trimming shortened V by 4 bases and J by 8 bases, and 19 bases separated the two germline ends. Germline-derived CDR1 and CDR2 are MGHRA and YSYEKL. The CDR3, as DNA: TGCGCCAGCAGCCCCTACCTAGTAACCGAGGGTACGCAGTATTTT. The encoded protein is CASSPYLVTEGTQYF.

The CDR3 spells CASSQGQAEAFF. The CDR3 DNA reads as TGTGCCAGCAGCCAAGGACAGGCTGAAGCTTTCTTT. This sequence joins TRBV7-9 and TRBJ1-1; 7 bases are a match to TRBD1. The germline V gene has CDR1 SEHNR and CDR2 FQNEAQ (reference sequence). The ends lost 5 bases at V and 6 bases at J; junction bases unmatched: 3. The CDR3 extends over 12 amino acids.

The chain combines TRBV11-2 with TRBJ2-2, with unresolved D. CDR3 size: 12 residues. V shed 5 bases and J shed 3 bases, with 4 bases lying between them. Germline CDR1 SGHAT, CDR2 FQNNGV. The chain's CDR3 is CASSQDTGELFF. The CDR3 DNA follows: TGTGCCAGCAGCCAGGACACCGGGGAGCTGTTTTTT. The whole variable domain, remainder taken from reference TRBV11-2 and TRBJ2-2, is EAGVAQSPRYKIIEKRQSVAFWCNPISGHATLYWYQQILGQGPKLLIQFQNNGVVDDSQLPKDRFSAERLKGVDSTLKIQPAKLEDSAVYLCASSQDTGELFFGEGSRLTVL.

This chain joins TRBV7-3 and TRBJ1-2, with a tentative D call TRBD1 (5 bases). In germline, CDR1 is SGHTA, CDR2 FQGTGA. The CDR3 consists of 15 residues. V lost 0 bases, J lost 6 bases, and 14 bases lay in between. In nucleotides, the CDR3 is TGTGCCAGCAGCTTAACGGGTTGGTCACAGGATGGCTACACCTTC. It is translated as CASSLTGWSQDGYTF.

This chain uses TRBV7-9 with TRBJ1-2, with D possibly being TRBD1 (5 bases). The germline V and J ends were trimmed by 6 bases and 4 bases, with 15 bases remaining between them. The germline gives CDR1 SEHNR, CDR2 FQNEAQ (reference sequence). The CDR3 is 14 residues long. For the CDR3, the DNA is TGTGCCAGCAGTTACGGGACTTACAGCTATGGCTACACCTTC. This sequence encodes CASSYGTYSYGYTF.

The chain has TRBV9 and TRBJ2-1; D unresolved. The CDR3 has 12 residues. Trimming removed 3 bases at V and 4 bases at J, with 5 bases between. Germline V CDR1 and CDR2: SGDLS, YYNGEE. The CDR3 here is CASSEGYNEQFF. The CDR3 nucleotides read TGTGCCAGCAGCGAGGGATACAATGAGCAGTTCTTC.

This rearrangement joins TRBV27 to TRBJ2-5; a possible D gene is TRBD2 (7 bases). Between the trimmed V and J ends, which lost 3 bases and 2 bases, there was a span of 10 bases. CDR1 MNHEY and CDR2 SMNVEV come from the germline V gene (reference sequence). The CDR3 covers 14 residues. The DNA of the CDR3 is TGTGCCAGCAGTTTTGGGGGGGCGCAAGAGACCCAGTACTTC. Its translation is CASSFGGAQETQYF.

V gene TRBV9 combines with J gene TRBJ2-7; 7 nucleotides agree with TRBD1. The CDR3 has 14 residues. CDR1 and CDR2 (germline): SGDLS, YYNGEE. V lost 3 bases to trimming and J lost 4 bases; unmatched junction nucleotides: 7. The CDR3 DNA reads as TGTGCCAGCAGCGCGGGACAGAGCCGATACGAGCAGTACTTC. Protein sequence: CASSAGQSRYEQYF.

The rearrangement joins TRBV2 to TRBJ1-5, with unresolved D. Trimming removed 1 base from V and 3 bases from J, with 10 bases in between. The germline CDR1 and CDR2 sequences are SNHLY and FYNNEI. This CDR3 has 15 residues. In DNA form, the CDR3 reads TGTGCCAGCAGTGAAGGAGGTAATTACAATCAGCCCCAGCATTTT. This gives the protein CASSEGGNYNQPQHF.